One and the same sample provided the 9 T cell receptor beta chains below, sequenced in a study of tissue T cells after allogeneic stem cell transplantation. Sequencing used immunoSEQ multiplex PCR; TCRdb keeps in-frame clones, though not all of them. The sample carries 6,500 to 7,000 clones, approximately 50% recorded once. The time point denotes: mouse harvest day 7 after allogeneic transplant. Tail vein injection delivered 10^7 T-cell-depleted bone marrow cells and 10^6 splenic CD5+ T cells. The specimen was gut tissue. The origin of the receptors is a female BALB/c mouse given C57BL/6 T cells with graft-versus-host disease after an allogeneic hematopoietic cell transplant.

Comments on this clone: The genes are named according to mouse. The read ends 1 residue before the CDR3 terminus; that terminus is restored from the germline J gene. The chain combines TRBV26 with TRBJ2-5; no clear D gene. Germline CDR1 is KGHPV and CDR2 is FQNQEV (reference sequence). The CDR3 extends over 12 amino acids. Trimming removed 4 bases at V and 0 bases at J, with 2 bases between. Incomplete CDR3 DNA: TGTGCCAGCAGTCGTAACCAAGACACCCAGTAC. It yields the protein CASSRNQDTQY. The entire CDR3 protein reads CASSRNQDTQYF.

This clone came up a few times. The gene symbols are mouse symbols. The CDR3 end falls 1 residue outside the read, so it is completed with the germline J gene. This rearrangement joins TRBV26 to TRBJ2-2, with 9 bases that match TRBD2. The length of the CDR3 is 16 residues. With V trimmed by 2 bases and J by 2 bases, 3 bases remained unmatched. Germline assignment: CDR1 KGHPV and CDR2 FQNQEV (reference sequence). CDR3 DNA, as far as it was read: TGTGCCAGCAGTCTGCGGACTGGGGCGAACACCGGGCAGCTCTAC. This translates into CASSLRTGANTGQLY. The full CDR3 is CASSLRTGANTGQLYF.

This clone came up a few times. Gene names follow the mouse nomenclature. The CDR3 end lies 1 residue beyond the end of the read and is filled in from the germline J gene. The chain carries TRBV16 and TRBJ2-1; maybe TRBD1 (5 bases). Trimming left V 1 base short and J 2 bases short, with 6 bases between. The CDR3 sequence is 14 residues long. The germline V gene encodes CDR1 SGHSA and CDR2 FRNQAP. CDR3 bases read: TGTGCAAGCAGCTTAGTGACAGACTATGCTGAGCAGTTC. Its translation is CASSLVTDYAEQF. The CDR3 in full is CASSLVTDYAEQFF.

The sample holds one count of this clone. Gene names denote mouse genes. Sequencing ends 1 residue short of the CDR3 end; the germline J gene provides the rest. This chain links TRBV26 with TRBJ2-5; TRBD2 matches at 8 bases. V trimming: 6 bases; J trimming: 0 bases; junction bases outside the gene matches: 5. Looked up from germline, CDR1 is KGHPV and CDR2 is FQNQEV (reference sequence). There are 15 residues in the CDR3. CDR3 region: CASSLDWANQDTQYF. CDR3 bases read: TGTGCCAGCAGCCTGGACTGGGCTAACCAAGACACCCAGTAC.

A note on this clone: Mouse germline and gene names are used. The missing CDR3 end, 1 residue past where the read stops, is filled in from the germline J gene. V is TRBV13-1 and J is TRBJ2-5; D is uncertain. The germline V gene encodes CDR1 NSHNY and CDR2 SYGAGN. V lost 0 bases, J lost 0 bases, and 2 bases lay in between. The CDR3 sequence is 13 residues long. CDR3 sequence reads: CASSDANQDTQYF. The sequenced part of the CDR3 DNA is TGTGCCAGCAGTGATGCCAACCAAGACACCCAGTAC.

By share, this clone ranks as medium-sized. All gene names here are mouse names. The CDR3 is cut off 1 residue early in the read; its end comes from the germline J gene. The chain recombines TRBV19 with TRBJ2-7; 7 bases agree with TRBD1. The CDR3 is 12 amino acids. J lost 3 bases, V lost 5 bases, and 2 bases had no gene match. Germline CDR1 reads FNHDT; CDR2 reads SITEND (reference sequence). The sequenced CDR3 bases are TGTGCCAGCAGCCGGGACAGCTATGAACAGTAC. Its translation is CASSRDSYEQY. The complete CDR3 sequence is CASSRDSYEQYF.

Points on this clone: These gene names are mouse names. The read ends 1 residue shy of where the CDR3 ends; the end is completed using the germline J gene. The gene calls are TRBV13-3 and TRBJ2-2; 12 positions agree with TRBD2. The CDR3 covers 17 residues. V lost 1 base and J lost 0; bases outside the gene matches: 1. Germline lookup yields CDR1 NNHDY and CDR2 SYVADS. The CDR3 loop is CASSDWDWGANTGQLYF. The part of the CDR3 DNA that was read is TGTGCCAGCAGTGATTGGGACTGGGGGGCAAACACCGGGCAGCTCTAC.

Turning to this clone: These gene names are mouse names. The CDR3 end falls 1 residue outside the read, so it is completed with the germline J gene. The chain couples TRBV12-1 to TRBJ1-2; 8 bases agree with TRBD1. The ends lost 3 bases at V and 4 bases at J; junction bases unmatched: 6. Germline V CDR1 and CDR2: SGHSN, HYEKVE. CDR3 length: 14 residues. CDR3 amino acids: CASSSQGAASDYTF. Partial CDR3 DNA: TGTGCCAGCTCTTCTCAGGGGGCAGCCTCCGACTACACC.

In regard to this clone: Germline and genes: mouse. The read ends 1 residue before the CDR3 terminus; that terminus is restored from the germline J gene. The J gene is TRBJ2-5, the V gene TRBV24; D remains ambiguous. This CDR3 has 13 amino acids. Germline CDR1 and CDR2: KGHTA and FRNEEI. Between the trimmed V and J ends, which lost 2 bases and 3 bases, there was a span of 6 bases. The covered CDR3 bases are TGTGCCAGCAGTCTGAACAGTCAAGACACCCAGTAC. This sequence encodes CASSLNSQDTQY. The CDR3 in full is CASSLNSQDTQYF.